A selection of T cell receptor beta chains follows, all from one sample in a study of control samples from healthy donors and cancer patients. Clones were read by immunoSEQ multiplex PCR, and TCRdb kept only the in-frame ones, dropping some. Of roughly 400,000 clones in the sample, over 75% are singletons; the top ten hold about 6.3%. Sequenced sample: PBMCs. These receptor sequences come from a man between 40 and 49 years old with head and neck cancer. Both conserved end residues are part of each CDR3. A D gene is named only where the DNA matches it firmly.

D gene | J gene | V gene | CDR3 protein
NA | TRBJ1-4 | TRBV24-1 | CATSDDTAGNEKLFF
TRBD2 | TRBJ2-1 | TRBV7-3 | CASSLISGRDYNEQFF
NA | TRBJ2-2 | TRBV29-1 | CSVIEGAGELFF
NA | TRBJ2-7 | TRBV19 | CASSMGVGDYEQYF
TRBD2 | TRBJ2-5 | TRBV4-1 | CASSQVLAGETQYF
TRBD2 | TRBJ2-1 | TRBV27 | CASRLTGTSSYNEQFF
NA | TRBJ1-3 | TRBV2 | CASKGVAGNTIYF
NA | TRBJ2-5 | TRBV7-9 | CASSVRGQETQYF
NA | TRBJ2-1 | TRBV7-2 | CASSLTGPYNEQFF
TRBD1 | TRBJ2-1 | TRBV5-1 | CASSAPRGLPYNEQFF
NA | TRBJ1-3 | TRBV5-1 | CASQSGEGSGNTIYF
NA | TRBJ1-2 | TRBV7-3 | CASSLNGYGYTF
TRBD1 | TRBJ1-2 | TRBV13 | CASSPGGNYGYTF
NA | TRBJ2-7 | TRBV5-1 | CASSLGSGYEQYF
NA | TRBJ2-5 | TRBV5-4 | CASSSSGVETQYF
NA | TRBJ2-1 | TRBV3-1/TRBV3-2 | CASSQGGASSYNEQFF
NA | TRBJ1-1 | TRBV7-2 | CASSLEAGAMNTEAFF
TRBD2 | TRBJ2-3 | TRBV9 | CASSFLAGDDTQYF
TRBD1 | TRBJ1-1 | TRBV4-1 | CASSHAGTGDEAFF
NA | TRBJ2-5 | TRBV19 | CASSIRGRETQYF
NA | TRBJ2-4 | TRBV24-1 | CATELQGIQYF
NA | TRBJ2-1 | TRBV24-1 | CATSDPLNEQFF
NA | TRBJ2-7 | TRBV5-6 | CASSRTDYEQYF
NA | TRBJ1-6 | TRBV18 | CASSPPPGTLYNSPLHF
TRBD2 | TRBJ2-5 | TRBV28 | CASSLAGVIETQYF
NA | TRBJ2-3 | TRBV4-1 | CASSQGVGFLQYF
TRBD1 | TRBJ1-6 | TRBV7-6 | CASSLVGTGSSYNSPLHF
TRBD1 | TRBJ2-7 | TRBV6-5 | CASTSRDRAYEQYF
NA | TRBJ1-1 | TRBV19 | CASRDKGLGTEAFF
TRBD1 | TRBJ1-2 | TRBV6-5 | CASSPGTGRPGGYTF
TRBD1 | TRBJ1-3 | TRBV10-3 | CAISPTRQGDSGNTIYF
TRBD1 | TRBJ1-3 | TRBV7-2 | CASSSGQTGNTIYF
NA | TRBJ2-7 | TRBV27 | CASSFGGGQLYEQYF
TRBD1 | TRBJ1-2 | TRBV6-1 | CATRDREGNGYTF
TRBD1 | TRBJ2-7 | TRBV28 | CASSDRGIEYEQYF
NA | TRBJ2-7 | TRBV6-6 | CASSYSGAVEQYF
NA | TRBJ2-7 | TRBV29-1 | CSVGRRLSYEQYF
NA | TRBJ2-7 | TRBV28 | CASSLWQGGYEQYF
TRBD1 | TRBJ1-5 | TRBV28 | CASSLLQGSNQPQHF
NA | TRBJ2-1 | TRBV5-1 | CASSLARANEQFF
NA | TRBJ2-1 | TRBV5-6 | CASREGQSSYNEQFF
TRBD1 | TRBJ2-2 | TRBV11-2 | CASSTSGRGSGTGELFF
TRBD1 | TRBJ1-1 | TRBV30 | CAWSLTGTGRTEAFF